This TCR beta chain came from a study of CD8 T cells in ankylosing spondylitis. Findings of the study overall: Earlier authors reported some of these motif variants in reactive arthritis synovial fluid and blood. Matched ankylosing spondylitis synovial fluid reportedly contained a significantly enriched population of disease-linked clones. Disease-linked clones bore a CD8+ phenotype, appearing relatively rarely in peripheral blood.

The CDR3 runs 14 residues. Trimming left V 5 bases short and J 3 bases short, with 11 bases between. This clonotype was observed many times. The antigen is unknown. TCRdb passed the 5' RACE reads through MiXCR, listing each CDR3 protein once. The sample comprises about 320,000 distinct CDR3 sequences, under 14% of which are singletons, and about a tenth rests with the top ten. V and J are TRBV12-3 or TRBV12-4 and TRBJ1-5; perhaps TRBD1 as D (6 bases). This TCR was sampled from a female donor with ankylosing spondylitis or in good health (not recorded which). Sequenced: blood, either unsorted or a sorted T cell fraction (not recorded which). CDR3 amino acids: CASSPGQPNQPQHF. The CDR3 nucleotides are TGTGCCAGCAGTCCCGGACAGCCCAATCAGCCCCAGCATTTT.